This is a list of T cell receptor beta chains from one sample in a study of T cell clones after liver transplantation. Produced via immunoSEQ multiplex PCR; TCRdb's table is partial and in-frame only. This sample has more than 8,000 clones, with 75% to 80% found just once. The sequenced sample was CD8+ T cells from blood, obtained before liver transplant. Receptors originate from a human donor who received a liver transplant. The CDR3 runs from the conserved cysteine through the conserved F or W. The D gene is left open where the match is weak. Expanded clones are given a class, and other clones once, few, many or no size at all.

TRBV9	NA	TRBJ2-3	TRBD2	CASSVGTSGSTDTQYF	TGTGCCAGCAGCGTGGGGACTAGCGGGAGTACAGATACGCAGTATTTT
TRBV19	NA	TRBJ1-3	NA	CASNYRAGNTIYF	TGTGCCAGTAACTACAGGGCGGGAAACACCATATATTTT
TRBV6-5	NA	TRBJ1-5	NA	CASSSGTDSNQPQHF	TGTGCCAGCAGCTCCGGGACGGATAGCAATCAGCCCCAGCATTTT
TRBV7-9	NA	TRBJ2-2	NA	CASSAGGELFF	TGTGCCAGCAGCGCAGGCGGGGAGCTGTTTTTT
TRBV9	NA	TRBJ2-1	TRBD2	CASSVDLAGPYNEQFF	TGTGCCAGCAGCGTAGATCTAGCGGGGCCCTACAATGAGCAGTTCTTC
TRBV7-9	NA	TRBJ2-7	NA	CASSNRDNYEQYF	TGTGCCAGCAGCAACCGGGACAACTACGAGCAGTACTTC
TRBV7-6	once	TRBJ1-5	NA	CASSLLGGDYGNQPQHF	TGTGCCAGCAGCTTACTTGGGGGGGATTATGGCAATCAGCCCCAGCATTTT
TRBV28	NA	TRBJ2-1	TRBD1	CASSPQTGLISNEQFF	TGTGCCAGCAGTCCGCAGACAGGGTTAATTTCGAATGAGCAGTTCTTC
TRBV4-1	NA	TRBJ1-5	NA	CASSTGPNQPQHF	TGCGCCAGCAGCACGGGGCCCAATCAGCCCCAGCATTTT
TRBV6-5	NA	TRBJ2-3	NA	CASSDTDTQYF	TGTGCCAGCAGCGACACAGATACGCAGTATTTT
TRBV6-1	NA	TRBJ2-1	TRBD1	CASSDTPTGGNEQFF	TGTGCCAGCAGTGATACCCCGACAGGGGGCAATGAGCAGTTCTTC
TRBV5-1	NA	TRBJ2-7	TRBD2	CASSLAREGYEQYF	TGCGCCAGCAGCTTGGCGCGGGAGGGCTACGAGCAGTACTTC
TRBV27	NA	TRBJ2-1	NA	CASSFAGRGGSYNEQFF	TGTGCCAGCAGTTTCGCCGGGCGGGGCGGATCCTACAATGAGCAGTTCTTC
TRBV10-3	few	TRBJ2-1	TRBD2	CATFAGGYNEQFF	TGTGCCACCTTTGCGGGGGGCTACAATGAGCAGTTCTTC
TRBV11-2	NA	TRBJ2-1	NA	CASSLTLDSFF	TGTGCCAGCAGCTTGACACTTGACTCGTTCTTC
TRBV19	NA	TRBJ2-3	TRBD2	CASSINSGGPADTQYF	TGTGCCAGTAGTATTAATAGCGGGGGGCCGGCAGATACGCAGTATTTT
TRBV2	few	TRBJ2-7	NA	CASRGAIYEQYF	TGTGCCAGCAGGGGAGCAATCTACGAGCAGTACTTC
TRBV11-2	NA	TRBJ2-1	NA	CASSLVRGRTPYNEQFF	TGTGCCAGCAGCTTAGTCCGGGGCCGCACCCCCTACAATGAGCAGTTCTTC
TRBV28	NA	TRBJ1-5	NA	CASSPSITQPQHF	TGTGCCAGCAGTCCCTCAATCACTCAGCCCCAGCATTTT
TRBV30	NA	TRBJ2-5	TRBD2	CAWSVGVAGKQETQYF	TGTGCCTGGAGTGTAGGTGTAGCGGGAAAACAGGAGACCCAGTACTTC
TRBV6-4	NA	TRBJ2-7	NA	CASTLELMLTYEQYF	TGTGCCAGCACCCTGGAGTTGATGCTAACCTACGAGCAGTACTTC
TRBV27	NA	TRBJ1-6	NA	CASSLSYNSPLHF	TGTGCCAGCAGTCTTTCCTATAATTCACCCCTCCACTTT
TRBV7-8	NA	TRBJ1-5	NA	CASSLVGFNQPQHF	TGTGCCAGCAGCTTAGTAGGGTTCAATCAGCCCCAGCATTTT
TRBV4-1	NA	TRBJ2-2	NA	CASSQGGPQNPTGELFF	TGCGCCAGCAGCCAAGGGGGACCGCAGAATCCCACCGGGGAGCTGTTTTTT
TRBV6-5	NA	TRBJ2-2	NA	CASRGANTGELFF	TGTGCCAGCCGAGGGGCGAACACCGGGGAGCTGTTTTTT
TRBV10-1	NA	TRBJ2-7	TRBD2	CASSESSGRAYEQYF	TGCGCCAGCAGTGAAAGCAGCGGGAGGGCTTACGAGCAGTACTTC
TRBV5-1	NA	TRBJ2-3	NA	CASSRIGDTQYF	TGCGCCAGCAGCAGAATAGGAGATACGCAGTATTTT
TRBV11-3	NA	TRBJ2-7	NA	CASSPSGSSYEQYF	TGTGCCAGCAGCCCGAGCGGTAGCTCCTACGAGCAGTACTTC
TRBV14	NA	TRBJ1-2	NA	CASSPSGGQYGYTF	TGTGCCAGCAGCCCCTCCGGGGGTCAGTATGGCTACACCTTC
TRBV5-4	NA	TRBJ2-1	NA	CASSSADYNEQFF	TGTGCCAGCAGCTCCGCTGACTACAATGAGCAGTTCTTC
TRBV7-6	NA	TRBJ1-4	NA	CASSLEAGAEKLFF	TGTGCCAGCAGCTTAGAGGCAGGGGCTGAAAAACTGTTTTTT
TRBV29-1	NA	TRBJ2-7	NA	CSVEGTTAGNSSYEQYF	TGCAGCGTTGAAGGAACGACCGCAGGCAATAGCTCCTACGAGCAGTACTTC
TRBV10-3	NA	TRBJ1-1	TRBD1	CAISKYTGGTTDTEAFF	TGTGCCATCAGTAAATATACAGGGGGTACTACGGACACTGAAGCTTTCTTT
TRBV5-1	NA	TRBJ2-7	NA	CASSLEGTSYEQYF	TGCGCCAGCAGCTTGGAGGGGACCTCCTACGAGCAGTACTTC
TRBV27	NA	TRBJ1-1	NA	CASSPSGPGDTEAFF	TGTGCCAGCAGTCCCAGTGGGCCAGGGGACACTGAAGCTTTCTTT
TRBV6-1	NA	TRBJ1-1	NA	CASGGEAFF	TGTGCCAGCGGGGGTGAAGCTTTCTTT
TRBV7-8	NA	TRBJ1-4	NA	CASSLPSFPTAATNEKLFF	TGTGCCAGCAGCTTACCCTCCTTCCCGACAGCCGCAACTAATGAAAAACTGTTTTTT
TRBV6-1	NA	TRBJ2-3	TRBD2	CASSGLAGETDTQYF	TGTGCCAGCAGTGGGCTAGCGGGAGAAACAGATACGCAGTATTTT
TRBV5-5	NA	TRBJ2-3	NA	CASSLALDTQYF	TGTGCCAGCAGCTTGGCCCTTGATACGCAGTATTTT
TRBV29-1	NA	TRBJ1-2	NA	CSVHQGSYGYTF	TGCAGCGTGCACCAGGGATCCTATGGCTACACCTTC
TRBV7-3	NA	TRBJ2-5	NA	CASSLQGNAETQYF	TGTGCCAGCAGCTTACAAGGGAATGCGGAGACCCAGTACTTC